The 23 T cell receptor beta chains reported below all come from one sample, sequenced in a study of CD8 T cells in Susac syndrome. Random hexamers were used to reverse transcribe an amount of roughly 0.5 to 1 ug RNA. Using its own MiXCR run on the immunoSEQ multiplex PCR reads, TCRdb lists one record per CDR3 protein. The sample yields roughly 150,000 distinct CDR3 sequences, about 94% seen once. The sequencing input was CD8+ T cells from PBMCs. The receptors here all came from a human donor with multiple sclerosis.

This rearrangement joins TRBV6-5 to TRBJ2-2, with D hard to call. CDR1 is MNHEY and CDR2 is SVGAGI in the germline V gene. The V end was cut by 1 base, the J end by 8 bases, with 2 bases between. The CDR3 consists of 11 residues. Written as DNA, the CDR3 is TGTGCCAGCAGTTACTTGGGGGAGCTGTTTTTT. The encoded protein is CASSYLGELFF.

The table lists this clonotype with a count of one. V is TRBV5-4 and J is TRBJ1-1, with 7 bases aligning to TRBD1. With V trimmed by 2 bases and J by 0 bases, 4 bases remained unmatched. CDR3 size: 15 residues. CDR1 and CDR2 from the germline V gene are SGHNT and YYREEE (reference sequence). The CDR3 is CASSLTGVVNTEAFF. CDR3 in DNA: TGTGCCAGCAGCTTAACAGGGGTTGTGAACACTGAAGCTTTCTTT.

This chain joins TRBV19 and TRBJ1-1; weak D call: TRBD1 (5 bases). Trimming shortened V by 3 bases and J by 3 bases, and 17 bases separated the two germline ends. Germline V gives CDR1 LNHDA, CDR2 SQIVND (reference sequence). The CDR3 runs 16 residues. The chain's CDR3 is CASSMSQQVSYTEAFF. The CDR3 DNA sequence: TGTGCCAGTAGTATGAGCCAACAGGTCAGTTACACTGAAGCTTTCTTT.

The chain employs TRBV3-1 and TRBJ2-5, with D possibly TRBD1 on 7 matching bases. Germline V gives CDR1 LGHDT, CDR2 YNNKEL (reference sequence). Trimming stripped 0 bases from V and 4 bases from J, with 18 bases between. CDR3 length: 17 amino acids. The CDR3 DNA is TGTGCCAGCAGCCAAGATAAAAGGAGGGGGCCCCCAGAGACCCAGTACTTC. Amino acid sequence: CASSQDKRRGPPETQYF.

The rearrangement uses TRBV28 and TRBJ2-6, with D maybe TRBD1 (6 bases). This CDR3 comprises 19 residues. Germline lookup yields CDR1 MDHEN and CDR2 SYDVKM. V was shortened by 6 bases and J by 0 bases, with 21 bases between the two germline ends. CDR3 sequence reads: CASSPSSGHPSSGANVLTF. DNA of the CDR3: TGTGCCAGCAGCCCCTCTTCGGGACACCCAAGCTCTGGGGCCAACGTCCTGACTTTC.

The V gene is TRBV30, the J gene TRBJ2-5; D gene unclear. V gave up 0 bases and J gave up 6 bases, with 11 bases separating them. Germline CDR1 is GTSNPN and CDR2 is SVGIG (reference sequence). The CDR3 spans 13 residues. The CDR3 here is CAWSVSGWKTQYF. For the CDR3, the DNA is TGTGCCTGGAGTGTGTCCGGCTGGAAGACCCAGTACTTC.

The rearrangement uses TRBV30 and TRBJ1-1; TRBD1 is a possible D gene (5 bases). CDR1 is GTSNPN and CDR2 is SVGIG in the germline V gene (reference sequence). With 3 bases removed from V and 4 bases from J, the gap between germline ends came to 9 bases. This CDR3 contains 12 residues. The DNA for the CDR3 is TGTGCCTGGAGCCAGGGTAGCACTGAAGCTTTCTTT. It codes for CAWSQGSTEAFF.

This sequence joins TRBV20-1 and TRBJ2-7; D not resolved. The CDR3 is made up of 12 amino acids. Germline V lookup: CDR1 DFQATT, CDR2 SNEGSKA (reference sequence). Deletions cut 6 bases from V and 0 bases from J, with 9 bases between. CDR3: CSADTGSYEQYF. CDR3 bases: TGCAGTGCCGACACCGGCTCCTACGAGCAGTACTTC.

This clonotype was picked up one time. The chain couples TRBV7-8 to TRBJ2-2; 7 bases are shared with TRBD2. Germline V gene sequence: CDR1 SGHVS, CDR2 FQNEAQ. The CDR3 has 14 amino acids. The V segment lost 5 bases and the J segment 5 bases; nucleotides outside the gene matches: 5. The CDR3 protein is CASSEAGRTGELFF. The CDR3 nucleotides read TGTGCCAGCAGCGAAGCGGGGCGAACCGGGGAGCTGTTTTTT. Together with reference TRBV7-8 and TRBJ2-2, the CDR3 gives the full variable domain: GAGVSQSPRYKVAKRGQDVALRCDPISGHVSLFWYQQALGQGPEFLTYFQNEAQLDKSGLPSDRFFAERPEGSVSTLKIQRTQQEDSAVYLCASSEAGRTGELFFGEGSRLTVL.

The CDR3 protein is CSVRTGVYGYTF. CDR3 sequence (DNA): TGCAGCGTCCGGACAGGGGTTTATGGCTACACCTTC. The chain employs TRBV29-1 and TRBJ1-2; 9 nucleotides agree with TRBD1. This CDR3 has 12 residues. Germline V lookup: CDR1 SQVTM, CDR2 ANQGSEA. V was pared by 6 bases and J by 5 bases, with 4 bases of the junction left unmatched.

CDR3 sequence (DNA): TGTGCCACCAGCAGTGTCCGGGACAGGGAGGGAGGCGAGACCCAGTACTTC. This encodes CATSSVRDREGGETQYF. The rearrangement uses TRBV15 and TRBJ2-5; 9 bases fit TRBD1. The CDR3 has 17 residues. J was trimmed by 5 bases and V by 3 bases; bases with no gene match: 13. Per the germline V gene, CDR1 is LNHNV and CDR2 is YYDKDF (reference sequence).

The chain uses TRBV4-2 and TRBJ2-1; 11 positions agree with TRBD1. The J segment lost 4 bases and the V segment lost 2 bases, leaving 7 bases of the junction unmatched. Germline CDR1 LGHNA, CDR2 YNFKEQ. There are 17 residues in the CDR3. The CDR3 coding sequence is TGTGCCAGCAGCCAAACCCGGGACAGGGGGGGATACAATGAGCAGTTCTTC. It translates to CASSQTRDRGGYNEQFF.

The gene calls are TRBV4-2 and TRBJ1-4; 7 bases line up with TRBD1. V dropped 1 base and J dropped 15; count of bases not matched to a gene: 5. Germline CDR1 LGHNA, CDR2 YNFKEQ. The CDR3 is 12 amino acids. Here the CDR3 reads CASSQGGTALFF. DNA for the CDR3: TGTGCCAGCAGCCAAGGCGGGACAGCCTTGTTTTTT.

In nucleotides, the CDR3 is TGCGCCAGCAGCCAACTTCTGGGAACTGAAGCTTTCTTT. Encoded protein: CASSQLLGTEAFF. The chain joins TRBV4-3 to TRBJ1-1; D unclear. With 2 bases removed from V and 5 bases from J, the gap between germline ends came to 9 bases. The CDR3 loop spans 13 amino acids. From germline, CDR1 is LGHNA and CDR2 YSLEER.

V and J are TRBV20-1 and TRBJ2-1, with 10 bases fitting TRBD2. After removal of 6 bases from V and 7 bases from J, the junction contained 9 bases not matched to a gene. CDR3 length equals 14 residues. Germline loops: CDR1 DFQATT, CDR2 SNEGSKA (reference sequence). CDR3 in DNA: TGCAGTGCCTCCCTAGCGGGGGTTTCGAATGAGCAGTTCTTC. Its protein product is CSASLAGVSNEQFF.

The CDR3 DNA reads as TGTGCCAGCAGGACACAAACTGAAGCTTTCTTT. Its protein is CASRTQTEAFF. The V gene is TRBV27, the J gene TRBJ1-1; D is unresolved. This CDR3 is 11 amino acids long. CDR1 and CDR2 (germline): MNHEY, SMNVEV (reference sequence). The ends were cut back, 6 bases at V and 5 bases at J, with 7 bases in the middle.

This sequence joins TRBV7-8 and TRBJ2-1, with 8 nucleotides matching TRBD1. The junction had 10 bases not matched to a gene; V was cut back by 4 bases and J by 8 bases. The CDR3 sequence is 15 residues long. CDR1 is SGHVS, CDR2 FQNEAQ, per germline. This CDR3 reads CASSYRQGTGYEQFF. In DNA form, the CDR3 reads TGTGCCAGCAGCTATCGACAGGGGACGGGATATGAGCAGTTCTTC. Looking up the rest from reference TRBV7-8 and TRBJ2-1 gives the full variable domain: GAGVSQSPRYKVAKRGQDVALRCDPISGHVSLFWYQQALGQGPEFLTYFQNEAQLDKSGLPSDRFFAERPEGSVSTLKIQRTQQEDSAVYLCASSYRQGTGYEQFFGPGTRLTVL.

The chain employs TRBV5-1 and TRBJ2-3; D is ambiguous. The CDR3 sequence is 14 residues long. V lost 5 bases, J lost 4 bases, and 14 bases lay in between. Germline V CDR1 and CDR2: SGHRS, YFSETQ. CDR3 amino acids: CASRAQKKADTQYF. CDR3 bases: TGCGCCAGCAGGGCCCAGAAGAAGGCAGATACGCAGTATTTT.

This chain connects TRBV30 to TRBJ2-3, with D tentatively TRBD1 (6 bases). The CDR3 runs 16 residues. Trimming left V 3 bases short and J 5 bases short, with 21 bases between. CDR1 is GTSNPN, CDR2 SVGIG, per germline (reference sequence). The CDR3 loop is CAWRPRDRSPRDTQYF. The CDR3 DNA reads as TGTGCCTGGAGACCCCGAGACAGGAGCCCGCGAGATACGCAGTATTTT. Full variable domain (missing parts from reference TRBV30 and TRBJ2-3): SQTIHQWPATLVQPVGSPLSLECTVEGTSNPNLYWYRQAAGRGLQLLFYSVGIGQISSEVPQNLSASRPQDRQFILSSKKLLLSDSGFYLCAWRPRDRSPRDTQYFGPGTRLTVL.

The rearrangement joins TRBV3-1 to TRBJ1-5; no clear D. This CDR3 contains 13 residues. Trimming removed 0 bases at V and 5 bases at J, with 5 bases between. Germline assignment: CDR1 LGHDT and CDR2 YNNKEL (reference sequence). This CDR3 reads CASSQDSHQPQHF. The CDR3 DNA follows: TGTGCCAGCAGCCAAGATTCCCATCAGCCCCAGCATTTT.

The V call is TRBV7-6, the J call TRBJ2-1; D possibly matches TRBD1 or TRBD2 (5 bases each). The V gene lost 1 base and the J gene lost 15 bases, with 16 bases spanning the gap. The CDR3 contains 13 residues. In germline, CDR1 is SGHVS, CDR2 FNYEAQ. CDR3 bases: TGTGCCAGCAGCTTAGAACCCAGGGATGAGGGGTTCTTC. Its translation: CASSLEPRDEGFF.

This CDR3 is CASRLKIAYNSNTGELFF. Here the CDR3 DNA reads TGTGCCAGCAGGCTAAAGATAGCGTATAACTCGAACACCGGGGAGCTGTTTTTT. This chain links TRBV6-2 or TRBV6-3 with TRBJ2-2, with D possibly being TRBD2 (5 bases). Trimming pared 6 bases from V and 0 bases from J, leaving 20 bases between. The CDR3 totals 18 residues. CDR1 is MNHEY, CDR2 SVGEGT, per germline.

V gene TRBV4-1 combines with J gene TRBJ2-7; the D call may be TRBD1 or TRBD2 (6 bases each). Trimming left V 4 bases short and J 5 bases short, with 15 bases between. Germline V CDR1 and CDR2: MGHRA, YSYEKL. The CDR3 has 14 residues. This CDR3 reads CASSLLEGGHEQYF. The DNA for the CDR3 is TGCGCCAGCAGCCTCTTGGAAGGGGGGCACGAGCAGTACTTC.